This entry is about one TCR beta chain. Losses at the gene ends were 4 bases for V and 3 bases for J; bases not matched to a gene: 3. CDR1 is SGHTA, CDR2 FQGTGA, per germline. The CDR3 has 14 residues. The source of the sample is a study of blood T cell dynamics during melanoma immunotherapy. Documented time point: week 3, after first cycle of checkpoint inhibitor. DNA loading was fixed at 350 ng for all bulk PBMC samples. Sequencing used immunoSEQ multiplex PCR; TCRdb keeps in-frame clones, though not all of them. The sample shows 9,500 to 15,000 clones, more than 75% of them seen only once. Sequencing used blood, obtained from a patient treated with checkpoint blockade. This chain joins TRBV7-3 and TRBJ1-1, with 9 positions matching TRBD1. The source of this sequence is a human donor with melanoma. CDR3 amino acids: CASSSGQGHTEAFF. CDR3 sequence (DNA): TGTGCCAGCAGCTCAGGACAGGGGCACACTGAAGCTTTCTTT.